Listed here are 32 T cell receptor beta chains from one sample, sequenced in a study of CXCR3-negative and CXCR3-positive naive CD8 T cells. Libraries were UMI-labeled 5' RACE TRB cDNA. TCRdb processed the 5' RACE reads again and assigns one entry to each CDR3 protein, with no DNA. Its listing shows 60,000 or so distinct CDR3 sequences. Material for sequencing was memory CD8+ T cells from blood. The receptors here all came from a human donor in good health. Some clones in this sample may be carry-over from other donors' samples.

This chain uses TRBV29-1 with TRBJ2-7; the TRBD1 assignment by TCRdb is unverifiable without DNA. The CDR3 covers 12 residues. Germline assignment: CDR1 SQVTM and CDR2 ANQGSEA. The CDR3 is CSVEGGPYEQYF.

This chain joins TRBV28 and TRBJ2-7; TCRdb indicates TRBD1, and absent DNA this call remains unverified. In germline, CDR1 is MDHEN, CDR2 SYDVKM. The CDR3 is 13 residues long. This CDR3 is CASMSRVAYEQYF.

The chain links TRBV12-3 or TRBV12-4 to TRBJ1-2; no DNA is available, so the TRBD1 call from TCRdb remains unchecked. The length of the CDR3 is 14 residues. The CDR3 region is CASSPSTGVYGYTF.

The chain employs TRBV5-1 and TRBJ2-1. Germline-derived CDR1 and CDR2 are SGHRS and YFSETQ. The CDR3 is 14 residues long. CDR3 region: CASSPFGSYNEQFF.

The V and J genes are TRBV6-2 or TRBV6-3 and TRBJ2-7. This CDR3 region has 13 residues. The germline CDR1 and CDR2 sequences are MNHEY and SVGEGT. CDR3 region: CASRWYSSYEQYF.

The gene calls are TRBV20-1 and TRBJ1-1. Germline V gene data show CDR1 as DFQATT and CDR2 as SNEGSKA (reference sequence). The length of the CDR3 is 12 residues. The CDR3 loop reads CSALPGNTEAFF.

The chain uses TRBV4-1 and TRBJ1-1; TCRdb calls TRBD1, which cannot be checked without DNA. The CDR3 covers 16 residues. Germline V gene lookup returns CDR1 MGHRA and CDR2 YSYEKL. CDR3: CASGRLGTGLNTEAFF.

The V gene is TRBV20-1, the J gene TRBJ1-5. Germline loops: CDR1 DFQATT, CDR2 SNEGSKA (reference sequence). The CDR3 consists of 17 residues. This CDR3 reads CSAKSGILLGSNQPQHF.

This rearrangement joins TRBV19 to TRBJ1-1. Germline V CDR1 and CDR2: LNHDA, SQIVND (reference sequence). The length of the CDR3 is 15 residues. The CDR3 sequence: CASSQGTNGNTEAFF.

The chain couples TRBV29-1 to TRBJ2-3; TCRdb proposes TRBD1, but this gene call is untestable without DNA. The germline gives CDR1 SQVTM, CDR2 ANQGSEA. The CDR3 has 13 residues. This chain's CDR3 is CSVGQSGPDTQYF.

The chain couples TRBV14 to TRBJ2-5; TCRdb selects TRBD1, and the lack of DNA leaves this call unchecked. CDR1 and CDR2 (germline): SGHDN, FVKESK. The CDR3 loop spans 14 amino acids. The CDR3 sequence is CASRDAGEQETQYF.

The CDR3 sequence: CASSSLQGLETQYF. The chain uses TRBV7-2 and TRBJ2-5; absent DNA, TCRdb's TRBD1 call cannot be checked. The CDR3 runs to 14 residues. CDR1 is SGHTA and CDR2 is FQGNSA in the germline V gene.

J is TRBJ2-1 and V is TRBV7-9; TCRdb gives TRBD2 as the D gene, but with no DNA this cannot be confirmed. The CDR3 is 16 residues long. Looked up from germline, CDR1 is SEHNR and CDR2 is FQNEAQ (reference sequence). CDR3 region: CASSPQVAGSIMEQFF.

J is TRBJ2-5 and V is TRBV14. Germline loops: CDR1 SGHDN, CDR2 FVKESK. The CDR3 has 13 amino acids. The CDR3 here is CASRRMSEETQYF.

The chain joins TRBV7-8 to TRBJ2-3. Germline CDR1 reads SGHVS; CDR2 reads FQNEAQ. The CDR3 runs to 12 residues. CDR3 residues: CAISLHADTQYF.

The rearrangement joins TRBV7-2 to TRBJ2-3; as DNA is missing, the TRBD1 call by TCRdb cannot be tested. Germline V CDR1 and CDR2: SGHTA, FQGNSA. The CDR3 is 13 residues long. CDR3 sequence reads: CASSRDRADTQYF.

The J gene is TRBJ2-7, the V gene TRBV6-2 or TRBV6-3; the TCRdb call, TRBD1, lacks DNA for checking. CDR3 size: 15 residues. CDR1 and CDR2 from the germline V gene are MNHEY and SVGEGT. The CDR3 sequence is CASSYGRGGVYEQYF.

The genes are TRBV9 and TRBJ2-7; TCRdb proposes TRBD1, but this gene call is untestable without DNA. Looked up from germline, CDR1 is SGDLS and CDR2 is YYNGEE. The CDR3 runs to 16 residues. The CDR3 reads CASSVGWGADSYEQYF.

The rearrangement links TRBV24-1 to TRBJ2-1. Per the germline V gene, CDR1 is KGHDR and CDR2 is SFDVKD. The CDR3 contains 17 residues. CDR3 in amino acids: CATSDLNTKATYNEQFF.

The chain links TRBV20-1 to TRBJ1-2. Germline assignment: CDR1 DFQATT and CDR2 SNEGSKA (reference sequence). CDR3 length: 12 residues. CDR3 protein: CSARLADYGYTF.

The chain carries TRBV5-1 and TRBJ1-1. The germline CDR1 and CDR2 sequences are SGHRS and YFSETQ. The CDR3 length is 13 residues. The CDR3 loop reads CASSLLLGTEAFF.

The CDR3 is CSAQGSLSYYEQYF. This chain uses TRBV20-1 with TRBJ2-7; the TRBD1 assignment by TCRdb is unverifiable without DNA. CDR3 length equals 14 residues. Germline CDR1 and CDR2: DFQATT and SNEGSKA (reference sequence).

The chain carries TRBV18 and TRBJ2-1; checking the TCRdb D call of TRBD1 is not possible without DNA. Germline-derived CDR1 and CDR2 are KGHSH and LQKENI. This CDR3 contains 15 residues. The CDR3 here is CASSGTGVSYNEQFF.

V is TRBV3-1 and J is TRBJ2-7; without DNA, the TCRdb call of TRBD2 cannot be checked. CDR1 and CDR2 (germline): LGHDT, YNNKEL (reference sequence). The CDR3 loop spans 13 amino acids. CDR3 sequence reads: CASSHHRREEQYF.

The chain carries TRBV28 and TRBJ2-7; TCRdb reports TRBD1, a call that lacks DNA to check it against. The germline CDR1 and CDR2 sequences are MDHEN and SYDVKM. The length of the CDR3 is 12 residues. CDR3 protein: CASSQQGWEQYF.

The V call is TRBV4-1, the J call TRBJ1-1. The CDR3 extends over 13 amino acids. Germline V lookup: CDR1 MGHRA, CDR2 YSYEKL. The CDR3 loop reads CASSQPGRDEAFF.

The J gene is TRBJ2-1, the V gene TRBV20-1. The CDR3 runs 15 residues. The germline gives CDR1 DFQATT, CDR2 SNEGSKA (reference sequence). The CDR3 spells CSARDPATSYNEQFF.

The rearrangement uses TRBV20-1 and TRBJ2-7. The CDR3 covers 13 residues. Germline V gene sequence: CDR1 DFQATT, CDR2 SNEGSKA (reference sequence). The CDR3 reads CSAREGTSYEQYF.

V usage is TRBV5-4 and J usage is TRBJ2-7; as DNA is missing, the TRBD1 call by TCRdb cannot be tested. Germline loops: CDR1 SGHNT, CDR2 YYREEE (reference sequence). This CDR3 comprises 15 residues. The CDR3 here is CASSSDPDISYEQYF.

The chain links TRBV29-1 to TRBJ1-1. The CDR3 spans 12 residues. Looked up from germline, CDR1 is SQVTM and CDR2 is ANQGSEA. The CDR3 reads CSVEALNTEAFF.

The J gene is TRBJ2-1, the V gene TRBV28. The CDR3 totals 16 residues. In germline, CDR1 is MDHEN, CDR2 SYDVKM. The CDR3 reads CASSFHSGSPYNEQFF.

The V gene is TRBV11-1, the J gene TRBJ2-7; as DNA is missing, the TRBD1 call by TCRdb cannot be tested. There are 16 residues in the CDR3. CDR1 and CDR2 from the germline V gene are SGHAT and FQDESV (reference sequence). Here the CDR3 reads CASSLDQGFDAYEQYF.